This entry lists 20 T cell receptor beta chains sequenced from one sample in a study of beta chain features in type 1 diabetes. Since all of the isolated RNA was reverse transcribed, expressed TCRB transcripts were what got sequenced. Clones were read by immunoSEQ multiplex PCR, and TCRdb kept only the in-frame ones, dropping some. This sample has about 360,000 clones, with 10% to 15% found just once. The antigens for these receptors are not known. Study-wide results and caveats: Type 1 diabetes patients showed a moderate but significant shortening of TCRB CDR3s in all four CD4+ subsets.

The material sequenced was naive CD4+ T cells from blood. These receptors originate from a woman in her late teens or twenties with type 1 diabetes.

The gene calls are TRBV5-6 and TRBJ1-4; no reliable D call. Trimming shortened V by 4 bases and J by 6 bases, and 19 bases separated the two germline ends. The germline V gene encodes CDR1 SGHDT and CDR2 YYEEEE. The CDR3 covers 16 residues. Here the CDR3 DNA reads TGTGCCAGCAGCCCATCGGGAAGGGTCTCCGATGAAAAACTGTTTTTT. Protein product: CASSPSGRVSDEKLFF.

This clone was counted only a few times. The chain recombines TRBV28 with TRBJ2-1; D is unresolved. CDR1 MDHEN and CDR2 SYDVKM come from the germline V gene. The V gene lost 6 bases and the J gene lost 6 bases, with 3 bases spanning the gap. This CDR3 is built from 10 residues. The CDR3 sequence is CASSLNEQFF. The CDR3 DNA follows: TGTGCCAGCAGCCTCAATGAGCAGTTCTTC. The full variable domain, in which reference TRBV28 and TRBJ2-1 provide the parts outside the CDR3, is DVKVTQSSRYLVKRTGEKVFLECVQDMDHENMFWYRQDPGLGLRLIYFSYDVKMKEKGDIPEGYSVSREKKERFSLILESASTNQTSMYLCASSLNEQFFGPGTRLTVL.

The sample holds a few counts of this clone. CDR3 sequence (DNA): TGTGCCAGCAGCTGGGACATCAAGTACGAGCAGTACTTC. Translation gives CASSWDIKYEQYF. J is TRBJ2-7 and V is TRBV7-9; D is possibly TRBD1 (6 bases). The CDR3 loop spans 13 amino acids. The germline gives CDR1 SEHNR, CDR2 FQNEAQ (reference sequence). V was trimmed by 4 bases and J by 4 bases, leaving 11 bases between them.

This clone was recorded a few times. The chain combines TRBV7-3 with TRBJ2-6; perhaps TRBD2 as D (6 bases). This CDR3 spans 19 amino acids. The V and J ends lost 1 base and 4 bases respectively, with 20 bases between them. Germline V lookup: CDR1 SGHTA, CDR2 FQGTGA. The CDR3 DNA reads TGTGCCAGCAGCTTAATGGTGGGGCAGGGACTTTCCGGGGCCAACGTCCTGACTTTC. It is translated as CASSLMVGQGLSGANVLTF.

CDR3 sequence (DNA): TGTGCCAGCACCCTCGGGACAGGGAAAGAGCCCCAGCATTTT. Its protein is CASTLGTGKEPQHF. This chain uses TRBV19 with TRBJ1-5, with 9 bases that match TRBD1. The germline V gene encodes CDR1 LNHDA and CDR2 SQIVND (reference sequence). The CDR3 sequence is 14 residues long. Losses at the gene ends were 9 bases for V and 8 bases for J; bases not matched to a gene: 11.

The V and J genes are TRBV11-2 and TRBJ1-5, with no clear D. The CDR3 extends over 15 amino acids. V lost 5 bases and J 1 base, leaving 12 bases between the germline ends. Germline CDR1 and CDR2: SGHAT and FQNNGV. The CDR3 spells CASSDNGRSNQPQHF. The CDR3 coding sequence is TGTGCCAGCAGCGACAATGGCCGCAGCAATCAGCCCCAGCATTTT.

There are a few counts of this clone. Other nucleotide sequences in the sample specify the same CDR3. This chain joins TRBV6-6 and TRBJ2-5, with D perhaps TRBD1 (6 bases). CDR1 MNHNY and CDR2 SVGAGI come from the germline V gene (reference sequence). Between the trimmed V and J ends, which lost 5 bases and 3 bases, there was a span of 7 bases. The CDR3 has 12 residues. CDR3 DNA: TGTGCCAGCAGTCGGACAGAAGAGACCCAGTACTTC. It encodes CASSRTEETQYF.

The rearrangement links TRBV10-3 to TRBJ2-1, with a tentative D call TRBD1 (5 bases). Germline V gene lookup returns CDR1 ENHRY and CDR2 SYGVKD. The CDR3 consists of 17 residues. V was trimmed by 3 bases and J by 1 base, leaving 16 bases between them. CDR3 coding DNA: TGTGCCATCAGTGACACACGACAGTCGACTTCCTACAATGAGCAGTTCTTC. The encoded protein is CAISDTRQSTSYNEQFF.

This clone turned up a few times. This sequence joins TRBV28 and TRBJ2-3, with 11 bases identical to TRBD2. The CDR3 covers 15 residues. The V gene end was trimmed by 4 bases and the J gene end by 9 bases; junction bases not matched to a gene: 9. From germline, CDR1 is MDHEN and CDR2 SYDVKM. CDR3 loop: CASSSLAGGIYTQYF. In DNA, the CDR3 is TGTGCCAGCAGTTCCCTAGCGGGAGGCATTTACACGCAGTATTTT.

In this sample, this clone turned up a few times. The chain combines TRBV7-9 with TRBJ1-2; D is possibly TRBD1 (5 bases). The CDR3 is made up of 14 amino acids. With 1 base removed from V and 4 bases from J, the gap between germline ends came to 10 bases. Germline V gene lookup returns CDR1 SEHNR and CDR2 FQNEAQ (reference sequence). CDR3 sequence: CASSLGSGIYGYTF. The CDR3 DNA reads TGTGCCAGCAGCTTAGGATCAGGGATCTATGGCTACACCTTC. The full variable domain, rest sourced from reference TRBV7-9 and TRBJ1-2, is DTGVSQNPRHKITKRGQNVTFRCDPISEHNRLYWYRQTLGQGPEFLTYFQNEAQLEKSRLLSDRFSAERPKGSFSTLEIQRTEQGDSAMYLCASSLGSGIYGYTFGSGTRLTVV.

This clone was found a few times. The rearrangement links TRBV6-5 to TRBJ2-1; TRBD1 is a possible D gene (6 bases). Germline assignment: CDR1 MNHEY and CDR2 SVGAGI. There are 13 residues in the CDR3. V was pared by 6 bases and J by 6 bases, with 12 bases between. The CDR3 spells CASRPGTTNEQFF. CDR3 sequence (DNA): TGTGCCAGCAGACCCGGGACAACCAATGAGCAGTTCTTC.

V usage is TRBV11-2 and J usage is TRBJ2-5; TRBD2 matches 8 bases. Unmatched junction bases numbered 7, after V lost 5 bases and J lost 2 bases. The germline V gene has CDR1 SGHAT and CDR2 FQNNGV. The CDR3 sequence is 15 residues long. In nucleotides, the CDR3 is TGTGCCAGCAGCAAACTAGCGGAGCCACAAGAGACCCAGTACTTC. It encodes CASSKLAEPQETQYF.

This clone appeared a few times. V and J are TRBV7-8 and TRBJ2-7, with TRBD1 matching over 9 bases. With 5 bases clipped from V and 4 bases from J, the junction kept 9 bases outside the gene matches. This CDR3 comprises 15 residues. Germline CDR1 and CDR2: SGHVS and FQNEAQ. The CDR3 sequence: CASSRDRVNLYEQYF. For the CDR3, the DNA is TGTGCCAGCAGCCGGGACAGGGTAAATTTGTACGAGCAGTACTTC.

The rearrangement links TRBV13 to TRBJ2-5; 8 bases align to TRBD2. Trimming cost V 8 bases and J 5 bases; bases outside gene matches: 7. The CDR3 length is 13 residues. Germline loops: CDR1 PRHDT, CDR2 FYEKMQ (reference sequence). Written as DNA, the CDR3 is TGTGCCAGCCGCCGGACGGGAGGGGAGACCCAGTACTTC. Its translation is CASRRTGGETQYF.

This clone has more than one count but fewer than ten. This sequence joins TRBV7-9 and TRBJ2-3; D possibly corresponds to TRBD1 (5 bases). The length of the CDR3 is 15 residues. V lost 3 bases and J lost 1, with 11 bases in between. CDR1 is SEHNR, CDR2 FQNEAQ, per germline (reference sequence). The DNA for the CDR3 is TGTGCCAGCAGCTTGGGGCTGGGCGGCACAGATACGCAGTATTTT. Its translation: CASSLGLGGTDTQYF.

This clone has only a few counts. The V call is TRBV7-9, the J call TRBJ2-2; D not certain. Deletions cut 3 bases from V and 6 bases from J, with 14 bases between. Per the germline V gene, CDR1 is SEHNR and CDR2 is FQNEAQ (reference sequence). This CDR3 contains 15 residues. The CDR3 DNA reads TGTGCCAGCAGCTTTATACCTATCGCGGCCGGGGAGCTGTTTTTT. Translation gives CASSFIPIAAGELFF.

Only a few counts were recorded for this clone. The V and J genes are TRBV18 and TRBJ2-7; possible D gene TRBD1, 6 bases. V lost 0 bases and J 4 bases, leaving 16 bases between the germline ends. This CDR3 has 16 residues. CDR1 is KGHSH, CDR2 LQKENI, per germline. The CDR3, as DNA: TGTGCCAGCTCACCACCGTCATGGGTCGACAGGTACGAGCAGTACTTC. The encoded protein is CASSPPSWVDRYEQYF.

The genes are TRBV5-1 and TRBJ2-3; 9 nucleotides align to TRBD1. The CDR3 loop spans 14 amino acids. The germline V gene encodes CDR1 SGHRS and CDR2 YFSETQ. J was trimmed by 6 bases and V by 4 bases; bases with no gene match: 6. The CDR3 DNA is TGCGCCAGCAGCGTGACAGGGGGTGAGGATACGCAGTATTTT. It is translated as CASSVTGGEDTQYF.

This clone was found a few times. The chain has TRBV30 and TRBJ2-7; 8 bases line up with TRBD1. The CDR3 sequence is 13 residues long. CDR1 and CDR2 from the germline V gene are GTSNPN and SVGIG (reference sequence). The junction had 4 bases not matched to a gene; V was cut back by 3 bases and J by 3 bases. This CDR3 is CAWSGQGLYEQYF. The CDR3 DNA reads as TGTGCCTGGAGCGGACAGGGTCTCTACGAGCAGTACTTC.

This clone was seen a few times. The V call is TRBV28, the J call TRBJ1-3; TRBD1 agrees at 7 bases. The germline V gene has CDR1 MDHEN and CDR2 SYDVKM. J was trimmed by 2 bases and V by 6 bases; bases with no gene match: 1. The CDR3 spans 13 residues. The CDR3 nucleotides are TGTGCCAGCAGGCAGGGGGCTGGAAACACCATATATTTT. Amino acids: CASRQGAGNTIYF.